These 14 T cell receptor beta chains were sequenced from one sample in a study of identical twins. TCRdb re-called the 5' RACE reads with MiXCR, one entry per CDR3 protein. The table lists around 490,000 distinct CDR3 sequences, 13% to 15% of them singletons. The same data also went into a second study, on yellow fever vaccine responses in identical twins.

Sequencing was done on a sample of CD4+ T cells sorted from blood. The receptors derive from a woman aged 18 to 35 in good health.

The V call is TRBV20-1, the J call TRBJ2-3; possible D gene TRBD2, 5 bases. CDR3 length equals 12 residues. Trimming removed 0 bases at V and 9 bases at J, with 10 bases between. Germline CDR1 reads DFQATT; CDR2 reads SNEGSKA (reference sequence). The CDR3, as DNA: TGCAGTGCTAGAGAACTAGATCTGACGCAGTATTTT. It specifies CSARELDLTQYF.

The CDR3 protein is CASSRNHQERRGQYF. CDR3 bases: TGTGCCAGCAGCCGAAACCACCAGGAGCGCAGAGGGCAGTATTTT. This chain uses TRBV28 with TRBJ2-3, with D uncertain. Trimming shortened V by 6 bases and J by 11 bases, and 24 bases separated the two germline ends. Germline loops: CDR1 MDHEN, CDR2 SYDVKM. This CDR3 spans 15 amino acids. Full variable domain (outside the CDR3, taken from reference TRBV28 and TRBJ2-3): DVKVTQSSRYLVKRTGEKVFLECVQDMDHENMFWYRQDPGLGLRLIYFSYDVKMKEKGDIPEGYSVSREKKERFSLILESASTNQTSMYLCASSRNHQERRGQYFGPGTRLTVL.

The chain has TRBV20-1 and TRBJ2-1; either TRBD1 or TRBD2 may fit D (5 bases each). Trimming shortened V by 1 base and J by 7 bases, and 29 bases separated the two germline ends. The germline CDR1 and CDR2 sequences are DFQATT and SNEGSKA (reference sequence). This CDR3 has 19 amino acids. This chain's CDR3 is CSARGGPGPRLPVRNEQFF. For the CDR3, the DNA is TGCAGTGCTAGAGGAGGCCCGGGGCCGAGACTCCCAGTGAGGAATGAGCAGTTCTTC.

The J gene is TRBJ2-5, the V gene TRBV25-1; D tentatively fits TRBD1 or TRBD2 (5 bases each). Germline V CDR1 and CDR2: MGHDK, SYGVNS. CDR3 length: 15 residues. Trimming removed 2 bases from V and 4 bases from J, with 14 bases in between. CDR3 nucleotides: TGTGCCAGCAGTGAAGGGGCTAGCAGAGTAGAGACCCAGTACTTC. Amino acids: CASSEGASRVETQYF.

Many counts were recorded for this clonotype. The CDR3 loop reads CSASSGTSVTDTQYF. Written as DNA, the CDR3 is TGCAGTGCTAGTTCCGGGACTAGCGTAACAGATACGCAGTATTTT. The gene calls are TRBV20-1 and TRBJ2-3; 10 positions agree with TRBD2. V shed 3 bases and J 3 bases; nucleotides not matched to a gene: 6. This CDR3 has 15 amino acids. CDR1 is DFQATT and CDR2 is SNEGSKA in the germline V gene (reference sequence).

The chain has TRBV12-3 or TRBV12-4 and TRBJ2-3; 15 bases agree with TRBD2. The V segment lost 5 bases and the J segment 7 bases; nucleotides outside the gene matches: 4. This CDR3 contains 15 residues. This chain's CDR3 is CASSRTSGRGNTQYF. CDR3 DNA: TGTGCCAGCAGTCGGACTAGCGGGAGGGGGAATACGCAGTATTTT.

This clonotype was seen a handful of times. V is TRBV4-2 and J is TRBJ2-1; D unresolved. The CDR3 contains 14 residues. The ends were cut back, 1 base at V and 5 bases at J, with 9 bases in the middle. The germline V gene encodes CDR1 LGHNA and CDR2 YNFKEQ. CDR3 sequence: CASSQVGSNNEQFF. CDR3 bases: TGTGCCAGCAGCCAAGTCGGTTCTAACAATGAGCAGTTCTTC.

The chain carries TRBV28 and TRBJ2-5; D not resolved. The CDR3 is 14 residues long. V was shortened by 2 bases and J by 2 bases, with 9 bases between the two germline ends. Germline V lookup: CDR1 MDHEN, CDR2 SYDVKM. The CDR3: CASSLQAPQETQYF. CDR3 DNA sequence: TGTGCCAGCAGTTTACAGGCCCCTCAAGAGACCCAGTACTTC. The whole variable domain, filled in from reference TRBV28 and TRBJ2-5, reads DVKVTQSSRYLVKRTGEKVFLECVQDMDHENMFWYRQDPGLGLRLIYFSYDVKMKEKGDIPEGYSVSREKKERFSLILESASTNQTSMYLCASSLQAPQETQYFGPGTRLLVL.

The V call is TRBV7-8, the J call TRBJ2-1; 14 bases are shared with TRBD2. Germline V gene lookup returns CDR1 SGHVS and CDR2 FQNEAQ. V shed 4 bases, J shed 6 bases, and the junction held 5 bases outside the gene matches. The CDR3 covers 16 residues. Here the CDR3 DNA reads TGTGCCAGCAGCTACCGACTAGCGGGAGGGGGCAATGAGCAGTTCTTC. This sequence encodes CASSYRLAGGGNEQFF.

This clonotype has a handful of counts. The V gene is TRBV12-3 or TRBV12-4, the J gene TRBJ1-2, with 8 bases identical to TRBD1. The CDR3 is 14 amino acids. The junction had 4 bases not matched to a gene; V was cut back by 5 bases and J by 2 bases. CDR3 DNA: TGTGCCAGCAGTAGAAGGACAGGGAACTATGGCTACACCTTC. It yields the protein CASSRRTGNYGYTF.

CDR3 in amino acids: CASSIGGRAPYNEQFF. The CDR3 region has the DNA TGTGCCAGTAGTATAGGGGGGAGGGCCCCCTACAATGAGCAGTTCTTC. The V gene is TRBV19, the J gene TRBJ2-1; 7 nucleotides align to TRBD2. CDR1 is LNHDA and CDR2 is SQIVND in the germline V gene (reference sequence). This CDR3 has 16 amino acids. Losses at the gene ends were 1 base for V and 2 bases for J; bases not matched to a gene: 5.

The rearrangement uses TRBV12-3 or TRBV12-4 and TRBJ1-5; tentative D call: TRBD1 (6 bases). CDR3 length: 14 amino acids. V lost 5 bases, J lost 3 bases, and 11 bases lay in between. In nucleotides, the CDR3 is TGTGCCAGCAGTCGGTCGGGGGCCAATCAGCCCCAGCATTTT. Translating gives CASSRSGANQPQHF.

This clonotype was detected only a few times. The chain carries TRBV20-1 and TRBJ2-5, with TRBD2 matching 8 bases. Germline CDR1 reads DFQATT; CDR2 reads SNEGSKA (reference sequence). CDR3 length: 18 residues. V was pared by 3 bases and J by 3 bases, with 18 bases of the junction left unmatched. Written as DNA, the CDR3 is TGCAGTGCTAGTCGGCCCCAAGCGGGAGTAATGAATAAAGAGACCCAGTACTTC. Protein product: CSASRPQAGVMNKETQYF.

This clonotype was seen many times. The rearrangement uses TRBV29-1 and TRBJ2-2; D perhaps matches TRBD2 (6 bases). Germline V gene sequence: CDR1 SQVTM, CDR2 ANQGSEA. Trimming took 4 bases from V and 0 from J, leaving 12 bases between them. This CDR3 is 15 amino acids long. CDR3 protein: CSVGPRLANTGELFF. The CDR3 DNA sequence: TGCAGCGTTGGCCCCCGACTAGCGAACACCGGGGAGCTGTTTTTT.